One and the same sample provided the 2 T cell receptor beta chains below, sequenced in a study of shared clonotypes between healthy human individuals. Only in-frame clones appear in the TCRdb table, and some are missing; sequencing was by immunoSEQ multiplex PCR. The sample lists over 2 million clones; 95% were seen once. The material sequenced was naive CD4+ T cells sorted from blood. Subset of the sample: CD45RA+ positively selected. The receptor source for this set is a man younger than 35 in good health.

V is TRBV6-5 and J is TRBJ2-7; 7 bases line up with TRBD1. Germline trimming cut 5 bases from V and 0 bases from J; bases unmatched to any gene: 4. The CDR3 sequence is 14 residues long. Germline-derived CDR1 and CDR2 are MNHEY and SVGAGI. The CDR3 DNA is TGTGCCAGCAGTCCGGGACAGAGCTCCTACGAGCAGTACTTC. Translating it yields CASSPGQSSYEQYF.

This clone was picked up one time. CDR3 bases: TGTGCCAGCAGTTTCAAAGGACGGGAACAAGCTTTCTTT. It codes for CASSFKGREQAFF. This chain uses TRBV6-5 with TRBJ1-1; D not resolved. V gave up 4 bases and J gave up 9 bases, with 15 bases separating them. This CDR3 is 13 amino acids long. Germline V lookup: CDR1 MNHEY, CDR2 SVGAGI.